This T cell receptor (beta chain) was identified during a study of chronic HIV infection and antiretroviral therapy. TCRdb itself ran the 5' RACE reads through MiXCR, one entry per CDR3 protein. The sample lists more than 40,000 distinct CDR3 sequences, about a fifth occurring once. This receptor was obtained from an adult who had HIV and had not received antiretroviral therapy, or was an uninfected healthy control (not recorded which). Sequencing input: peripheral blood.

Here the CDR3 reads CASIQRLTDTQYF. As DNA, the CDR3 is TGTGCCAGCATCCAGCGGCTCACAGATACGCAGTATTTT. V gene TRBV28 combines with J gene TRBJ2-3; D is possibly TRBD2 (5 bases). This CDR3 has 13 amino acids. V gave up 7 bases and J gave up 2 bases, with 10 bases separating them. Germline V gene data show CDR1 as MDHEN and CDR2 as SYDVKM.